The clone carrying this T cell receptor (beta chain) was counted ten times or more. Its antigen is still unknown. The data are from a study of HIV-infected patients and healthy controls. Study-level points and caveats: Comparisons were complicated because patients and controls had unequal numbers of distinct sequences. HIV-infected patients and controls differed significantly in mean usage of eight alpha and eight beta V genes.

The repertoire came from unfractionated whole blood and reflected all unsorted peripheral T cells. Per the germline V gene, CDR1 is KGHDR and CDR2 is SFDVKD. The V gene lost 3 bases and the J gene lost 6 bases, with 10 bases spanning the gap. The CDR3 is 13 residues long. Reverse transcription used around 540 ng RNA and constant-region primers for alpha and beta. Separate chain-specific third strand synthesis with multiplexing indices produced the alpha and beta libraries. The SP2 site served as the priming point for second strand synthesis. TCRdb re-analysed the 5' RACE reads in MiXCR, keeping a single row per CDR3 protein. The sample has roughly 17,000 distinct CDR3 sequences; approximately 5.8% are singletons.

Source material: blood. The sequence was collected from an adult in good health. The V and J genes are TRBV24-1 and TRBJ1-2; D not certain. CDR3 bases: TGTGCCACCAGTGATAGCCATGGAGATGGCTACACCTTC. Protein product: CATSDSHGDGYTF.